One sample yielded the 30 T cell receptor beta chains listed below, sequenced in a study of T cell repertoires in cytomegalovirus infection. Antigens of these TCRs are unknown. TCRdb passed the reads through MiXCR, listing each CDR3 protein once. The sample includes some 500,000 distinct CDR3 sequences, around 35% of them seen just once. This sample comprised cultured PBMCs, obtained from culture after CMV antigen stimulation. These receptors were obtained from a human donor in good health (CMV status not recorded). Some clones in this sample may be carry-over from other donors' samples.

The chain joins TRBV7-6 to TRBJ2-6; D ambiguous. CDR1 and CDR2 (germline): SGHVS, FNYEAQ. The CDR3 is 16 residues long. V was cut by 2 bases and J by 0 bases, with 8 bases left in between. The CDR3 reads CASSLLFSSGANVLTF. CDR3 nucleotides: TGTGCCAGCAGCTTATTGTTTAGCTCTGGGGCCAACGTCCTGACTTTC.

This clonotype occurred a few times. V gene TRBV7-2 combines with J gene TRBJ2-3; TRBD2 matches 11 bases. J gave up 5 bases and V 0 bases, and 4 bases lay outside the gene matches. CDR1 and CDR2 from the germline V gene are SGHTA and FQGNSA. The CDR3 runs to 16 residues. Here the CDR3 reads CASSLAVAGGGDTQYF. For the CDR3, the DNA is TGTGCCAGCAGCTTAGCGGTAGCGGGGGGGGGAGATACGCAGTATTTT.

The chain joins TRBV15 to TRBJ2-7, with TRBD2 matching 9 bases. V gave up 6 bases and J gave up 0 bases; unmatched junction bases: 9. The germline CDR1 and CDR2 sequences are LNHNV and YYDKDF (reference sequence). The CDR3 is 16 residues long. DNA for the CDR3: TGTGCCACCAGTCCGAGTTATAGCGGGAGCTCCTACGAGCAGTACTTC. Residues: CATSPSYSGSSYEQYF. Full variable domain (rest looked up from reference TRBV15 and TRBJ2-7): DAMVIQNPRYQVTQFGKPVTLSCSQTLNHNVMYWYQQKSSQAPKLLFHYYDKDFNNEADTPDNFQSRRPNTSFCFLDIRSPGLGDTAMYLCATSPSYSGSSYEQYFGPGTRLTVT.

The chain carries TRBV7-9 and TRBJ1-5; D unresolved. The CDR3 has 14 amino acids. Trimming took 9 bases from V and 0 from J, leaving 12 bases between them. Looked up from germline, CDR1 is SEHNR and CDR2 is FQNEAQ (reference sequence). The CDR3 loop is CASSRDGSNQPQHF. The CDR3, as DNA: TGTGCCAGTTCTAGAGATGGTAGCAATCAGCCCCAGCATTTT.

The chain recombines TRBV7-2 with TRBJ2-1; maybe TRBD2 (7 bases). This CDR3 is built from 16 residues. Trimming took off 1 base at V and 4 bases at J, with 14 bases between the two ends. Germline assignment: CDR1 SGHTA and CDR2 FQGNSA. CDR3 amino acids: CASSLGGGRIYNEQFF. CDR3 coding DNA: TGTGCCAGCAGCTTAGGGGGGGGGCGAATTTACAATGAGCAGTTCTTC.

This clonotype was observed a handful of times. V gene TRBV12-3 or TRBV12-4 combines with J gene TRBJ1-2, with 7 bases identical to TRBD1. Germline trimming cut 6 bases from V and 8 bases from J; bases unmatched to any gene: 15. The CDR3 sequence is 15 residues long. Here the CDR3 reads CASRSSGTASKGYTF. The CDR3 region has the DNA TGTGCCAGCAGATCTAGTGGGACAGCGTCGAAGGGCTACACCTTC.

V gene TRBV4-1 combines with J gene TRBJ2-7; D possibly corresponds to TRBD2 (7 bases). This CDR3 spans 14 amino acids. V was trimmed by 1 base and J by 2 bases, leaving 9 bases between them. The germline CDR1 and CDR2 sequences are MGHRA and YSYEKL. The CDR3 DNA sequence: TGCGCCAGCAGCCAAGGGGAGGGGGCCTACGAGCAGTACTTC. As protein: CASSQGEGAYEQYF.

This clonotype was seen a handful of times. J is TRBJ1-2 and V is TRBV7-6, with 7 bases identical to TRBD1. The CDR3 covers 14 residues. V dropped 7 bases and J dropped 4; count of bases not matched to a gene: 9. Germline CDR1 is SGHVS and CDR2 is FNYEAQ. DNA of the CDR3: TGTGCCAGCACCCCGACCGCAGGGGGCTATGGCTACACCTTC. Translated: CASTPTAGGYGYTF.

This clonotype was seen more than once but under ten times. The CDR3 DNA reads TGTGCCAGCAGCTCAGAGGACAGGGGAAGGGGGGGGGAGCTGTTTTTT. It encodes CASSSEDRGRGGELFF. The genes are TRBV7-2 and TRBJ2-2; 9 bases are shared with TRBD1. CDR1 SGHTA and CDR2 FQGNSA come from the germline V gene. CDR3 length: 16 amino acids. With 4 bases clipped from V and 8 bases from J, the junction kept 11 bases outside the gene matches.

The V gene is TRBV30, the J gene TRBJ2-7; 7 bases fit TRBD2. Losses at the gene ends were 0 bases for V and 6 bases for J; bases not matched to a gene: 8. CDR1 is GTSNPN, CDR2 SVGIG, per germline (reference sequence). The CDR3 covers 14 residues. CDR3 in DNA: TGTGCCTGGAGTGTCTCGGGGGGATGGGGCGAGCAGTACGTC. Amino acid sequence: CAWSVSGGWGEQYV.

A few counts support this clonotype. This chain joins TRBV7-2 and TRBJ2-2; 9 bases match TRBD2. There are 15 residues in the CDR3. CDR1 SGHTA and CDR2 FQGNSA come from the germline V gene. V dropped 1 base and J dropped 7; count of bases not matched to a gene: 4. CDR3 DNA: TGTGCCAGCAGCTTAGTGGCGGGAGGGGACGGGGAGCTGTTTTTT. The encoded protein is CASSLVAGGDGELFF.

In its sample, this clonotype was seen a few times. This chain uses TRBV7-2 with TRBJ1-5, with D possibly matching TRBD1 (6 bases). The CDR3 extends over 14 amino acids. V was shortened by 5 bases and J by 9 bases, with 17 bases between the two germline ends. In germline, CDR1 is SGHTA, CDR2 FQGNSA. CDR3 sequence reads: CASSPSGGPWPQHF. As DNA, the CDR3 is TGTGCCAGCAGCCCTTCCGGGGGGCCGTGGCCCCAGCATTTT.

The CDR3 loop is CASSHTLRAGEGNTQYF. DNA for the CDR3: TGTGCCAGCAGCCACACCCTCCGAGCGGGAGAGGGGAATACGCAGTATTTT. The J gene is TRBJ2-3, the V gene TRBV7-9; 8 bases line up with TRBD2. J was trimmed by 7 bases and V by 5 bases; bases with no gene match: 17. CDR3 length equals 17 residues. The germline V gene has CDR1 SEHNR and CDR2 FQNEAQ (reference sequence).

This clonotype was counted between two and nine times. J is TRBJ1-2 and V is TRBV11-2; D not resolved. The CDR3 spans 17 residues. Germline-derived CDR1 and CDR2 are SGHAT and FQNNGV. V was shortened by 5 bases and J by 0 bases, with 19 bases between the two germline ends. The CDR3 DNA reads TGTGCCAGCAGCCCCCCCCCGGCGATGTGGGCTAACTATGGCTACACCTTC. Translated: CASSPPPAMWANYGYTF. Full variable domain (rest looked up from reference TRBV11-2 and TRBJ1-2): EAGVAQSPRYKIIEKRQSVAFWCNPISGHATLYWYQQILGQGPKLLIQFQNNGVVDDSQLPKDRFSAERLKGVDSTLKIQPAKLEDSAVYLCASSPPPAMWANYGYTFGSGTRLTVV.

V is TRBV5-4 and J is TRBJ2-5; D is unresolved. This CDR3 contains 13 residues. Germline CDR1 and CDR2: SGHNT and YYREEE (reference sequence). The germline V and J ends were trimmed by 5 bases and 1 base, with 9 bases remaining between them. CDR3 loop: CASRSYSQETQYF. The DNA of the CDR3 is TGTGCCAGCAGGTCCTACTCCCAAGAGACCCAGTACTTC.

The rearrangement uses TRBV15 and TRBJ2-1; TRBD2 matches at 8 bases. Looked up from germline, CDR1 is LNHNV and CDR2 is YYDKDF (reference sequence). J gave up 3 bases and V 0 bases, and 4 bases lay outside the gene matches. This CDR3 has 16 residues. The DNA for the CDR3 is TGTGCCACCAGCAGAGATGCTAGCGGGTTCTACAATGAGCAGTTCTTC. It specifies CATSRDASGFYNEQFF.

This clonotype was recorded many times. V gene TRBV7-8 combines with J gene TRBJ2-3; the D call may be TRBD1 or TRBD2 (5 bases each). Germline CDR1 is SGHVS and CDR2 is FQNEAQ. V was clipped by 1 base and J by 3 bases, with 14 bases between them. The CDR3 extends over 16 amino acids. CDR3 bases: TGTGCCAGCAGCTTAGGGAGCGGATGGGGGACAGATACGCAGTATTTT. It yields the protein CASSLGSGWGTDTQYF.

This clonotype was counted at least ten times. The chain combines TRBV7-6 with TRBJ2-3; D perhaps matches TRBD1 (5 bases). CDR1 is SGHVS and CDR2 is FNYEAQ in the germline V gene. V lost 3 bases and J lost 0, with 13 bases in between. CDR3 length equals 16 residues. CDR3 nucleotides: TGTGCCAGCAGCTTTGGCGGACAACCTAGCACAGATACGCAGTATTTT. Residues: CASSFGGQPSTDTQYF.

The chain has TRBV11-2 and TRBJ2-1; weak D call: TRBD2 (6 bases). This CDR3 comprises 16 residues. The ends were cut back, 5 bases at V and 0 bases at J, with 14 bases in the middle. From germline, CDR1 is SGHAT and CDR2 FQNNGV. The CDR3 sequence is CASSLQLDYSYNEQFF. DNA of the CDR3: TGTGCCAGCAGCCTACAATTGGACTACTCCTACAATGAGCAGTTCTTC.

The chain joins TRBV10-3 to TRBJ1-3; TRBD1 is a possible D gene (5 bases). V was shortened by 0 bases and J by 0 bases, with 12 bases between the two germline ends. This CDR3 is built from 17 residues. CDR1 is ENHRY, CDR2 SYGVKD, per germline. CDR3: CAISESGARSSGNTIYF. Written as DNA, the CDR3 is TGTGCCATCAGTGAGTCTGGGGCGCGAAGCTCTGGAAACACCATATATTTT.

This clonotype was detected once. The chain couples TRBV7-2 to TRBJ2-1; D may match TRBD1 or TRBD2 (5 bases each). This CDR3 contains 14 residues. Germline assignment: CDR1 SGHTA and CDR2 FQGNSA. The V end lost 1 base, the J end lost 9 bases, and 13 bases lay between the germline ends. The CDR3, as DNA: TGTGCCAGCAGCTTAGAACCCAGTGGGGGTGAGCAGTTCTTC. This sequence encodes CASSLEPSGGEQFF.

The table lists this clonotype with many counts. The chain couples TRBV6-1 to TRBJ1-1; D unclear. Germline CDR1 is MNHNS and CDR2 is SASEGT. This CDR3 is 15 amino acids long. Trimming left V 0 bases short and J 4 bases short, with 12 bases between. CDR3 sequence: CASSEARPPGTEAFF. CDR3 DNA: TGTGCCAGCAGTGAAGCCAGGCCACCCGGCACTGAAGCTTTCTTT.

The CDR3 protein is CASREIAGGPVLEQFF. The CDR3 region has the DNA TGTGCCAGCAGGGAGATAGCGGGAGGGCCAGTCCTGGAGCAGTTCTTC. The chain employs TRBV6-2 or TRBV6-3 and TRBJ2-1; 11 bases are a match to TRBD2. V shed 6 bases and J 10 bases; nucleotides not matched to a gene: 14. Germline CDR1 MNHEY, CDR2 SVGEGT. This CDR3 has 16 residues.

This rearrangement joins TRBV7-2 to TRBJ2-3; no firm D call. The CDR3 has 14 residues. V was cut by 7 bases and J by 3 bases, with 14 bases left in between. Germline values: CDR1 SGHTA, CDR2 FQGNSA. CDR3: CASKIRLTTDTQYF. The CDR3 region has the DNA TGTGCCAGCAAAATCAGGTTAACTACAGATACGCAGTATTTT.

This clonotype was recorded a few times. This chain joins TRBV7-2 and TRBJ1-1; possibly TRBD1 for D (5 bases). Germline CDR1 and CDR2: SGHTA and FQGNSA. With 5 bases removed from V and 4 bases from J, the gap between germline ends came to 11 bases. This CDR3 contains 13 residues. The CDR3 here is CASSPAGGTEAFF. CDR3 bases: TGTGCCAGCAGCCCCGCGGGGGGCACTGAAGCTTTCTTT.

J is TRBJ2-1 and V is TRBV20-1, with D perhaps TRBD1 (5 bases). V lost 3 bases to trimming and J lost 4 bases, with 19 bases between them. The CDR3 covers 16 residues. Germline V gene data show CDR1 as DFQATT and CDR2 as SNEGSKA (reference sequence). The CDR3 coding sequence is TGCAGTGCTAGTAAAGGAAGACAGACCCTTTACAATGAGCAGTTCTTC. Protein: CSASKGRQTLYNEQFF.

This clonotype was seen at least ten times. The V call is TRBV7-8, the J call TRBJ2-7; 12 bases are a match to TRBD2. J lost 3 bases, V lost 4 bases, and 4 bases had no gene match. Per germline, CDR1 SGHVS and CDR2 FQNEAQ. The CDR3 length is 15 residues. DNA of the CDR3: TGTGCCAGCAGCTACGGGACTAGCGGGTTCTACGAGCAGTACGTC. This codes for CASSYGTSGFYEQYV.

J is TRBJ2-7 and V is TRBV19; maybe TRBD1 (6 bases). The germline V gene has CDR1 LNHDA and CDR2 SQIVND (reference sequence). The CDR3 is 13 residues long. V shed 4 bases and J shed 12 bases, with 19 bases lying between them. DNA of the CDR3: TGTGCCAGTAGTAGCCACAGGGATGGGCCAATGTACGTC. It yields the protein CASSSHRDGPMYV.

This clonotype was detected a few times. This chain connects TRBV10-3 to TRBJ2-3, with D uncertain. Per the germline V gene, CDR1 is ENHRY and CDR2 is SYGVKD. This CDR3 contains 12 residues. Trimming pared 6 bases from V and 6 bases from J, leaving 10 bases between. CDR3 in amino acids: CAISFLGDTQYF. Here the CDR3 DNA reads TGTGCCATCAGCTTCTTGGGGGATACGCAGTATTTT.

This rearrangement joins TRBV6-8 to TRBJ1-4; D not resolved. The CDR3 covers 14 residues. Per germline, CDR1 MNHGY and CDR2 SAAAGT. Trimming took 4 bases from V and 7 from J, leaving 13 bases between them. CDR3 sequence (DNA): TGTGCCAGCAGTTCCCGGCAGATAGGTGAAAAACTGTTTTTT. It codes for CASSSRQIGEKLFF.